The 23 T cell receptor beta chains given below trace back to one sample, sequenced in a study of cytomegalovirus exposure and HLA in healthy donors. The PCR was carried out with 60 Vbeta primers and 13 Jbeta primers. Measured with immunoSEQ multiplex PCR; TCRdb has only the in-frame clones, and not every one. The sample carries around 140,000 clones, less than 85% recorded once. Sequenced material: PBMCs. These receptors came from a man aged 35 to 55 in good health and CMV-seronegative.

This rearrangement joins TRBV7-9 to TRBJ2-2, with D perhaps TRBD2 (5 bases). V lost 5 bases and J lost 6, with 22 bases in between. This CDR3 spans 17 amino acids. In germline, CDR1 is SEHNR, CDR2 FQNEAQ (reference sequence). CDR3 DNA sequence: TGTGCCAGCAGCCCGCGGGCTGGGCAGGTCGGCGCCGGGGAGCTGTTTTTT. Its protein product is CASSPRAGQVGAGELFF.

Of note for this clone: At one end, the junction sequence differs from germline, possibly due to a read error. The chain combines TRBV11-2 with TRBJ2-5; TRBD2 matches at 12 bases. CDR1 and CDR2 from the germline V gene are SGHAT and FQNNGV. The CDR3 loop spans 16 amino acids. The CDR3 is CASSLDLPGLAGGEDF. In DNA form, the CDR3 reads TGTGCCAGCAGCTTAGACCTACCGGGACTAGCGGGCGGGGAAGACTTC.

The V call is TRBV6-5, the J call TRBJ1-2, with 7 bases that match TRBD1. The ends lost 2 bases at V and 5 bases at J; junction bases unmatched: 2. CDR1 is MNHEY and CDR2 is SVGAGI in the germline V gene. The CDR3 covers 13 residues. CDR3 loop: CASSYGTEYGYTF. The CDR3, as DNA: TGTGCCAGCAGTTACGGGACAGAATATGGCTACACCTTC.

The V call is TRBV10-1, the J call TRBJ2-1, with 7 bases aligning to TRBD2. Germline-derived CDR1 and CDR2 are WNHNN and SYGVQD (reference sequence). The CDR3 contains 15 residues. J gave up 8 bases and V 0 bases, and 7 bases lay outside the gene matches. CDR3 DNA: TGCGCCAGCAGTGAGTCGGGTAGCGGGTTGGATGAGCAGTTCTTC. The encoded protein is CASSESGSGLDEQFF.

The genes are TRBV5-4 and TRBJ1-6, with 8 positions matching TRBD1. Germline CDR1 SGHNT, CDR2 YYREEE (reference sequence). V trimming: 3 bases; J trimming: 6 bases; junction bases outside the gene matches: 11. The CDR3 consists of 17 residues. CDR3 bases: TGTGCCAGCAGCTCTGGCCCGGGACAGGCGGGTAATTCACCCCTCCACTTT. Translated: CASSSGPGQAGNSPLHF.

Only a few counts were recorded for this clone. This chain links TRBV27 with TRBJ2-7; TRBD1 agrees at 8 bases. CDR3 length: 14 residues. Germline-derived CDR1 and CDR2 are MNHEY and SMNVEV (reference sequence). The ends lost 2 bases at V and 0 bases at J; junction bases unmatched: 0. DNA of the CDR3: TGTGCCAGCAGTTTAACAGGGGGCTCCTACGAGCAGTACTTC. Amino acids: CASSLTGGSYEQYF.

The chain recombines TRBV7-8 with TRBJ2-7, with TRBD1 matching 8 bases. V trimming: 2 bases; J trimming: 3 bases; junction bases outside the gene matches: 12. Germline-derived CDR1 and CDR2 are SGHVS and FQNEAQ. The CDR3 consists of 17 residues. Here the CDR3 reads CASSLSPTDRAHYEQYF. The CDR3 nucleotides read TGTGCCAGCAGCTTAAGCCCCACGGACAGGGCACACTACGAGCAGTACTTC.

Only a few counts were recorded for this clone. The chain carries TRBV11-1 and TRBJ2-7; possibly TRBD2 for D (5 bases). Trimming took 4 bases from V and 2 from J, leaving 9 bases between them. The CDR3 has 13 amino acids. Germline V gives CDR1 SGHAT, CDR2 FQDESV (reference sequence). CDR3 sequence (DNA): TGTGCCAGCAGCTCGGGATCAGCCTACGAGCAGTACTTC. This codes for CASSSGSAYEQYF.

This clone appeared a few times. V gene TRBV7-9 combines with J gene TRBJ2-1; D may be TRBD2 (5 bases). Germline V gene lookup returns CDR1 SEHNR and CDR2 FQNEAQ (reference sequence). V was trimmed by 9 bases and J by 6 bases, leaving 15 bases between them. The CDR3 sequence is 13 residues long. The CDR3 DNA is TGTGCCAGTTCCGGGAAAAAGGGCAATGAGCAGTTCTTC. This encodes CASSGKKGNEQFF.

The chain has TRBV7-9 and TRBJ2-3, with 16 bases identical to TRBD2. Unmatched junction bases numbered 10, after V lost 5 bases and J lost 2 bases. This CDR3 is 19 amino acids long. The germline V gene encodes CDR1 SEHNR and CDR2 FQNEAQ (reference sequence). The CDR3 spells CASSPTGTSGRASTDTQYF. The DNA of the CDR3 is TGTGCCAGCAGCCCCACCGGGACTAGCGGGAGGGCATCCACAGATACGCAGTATTTT.

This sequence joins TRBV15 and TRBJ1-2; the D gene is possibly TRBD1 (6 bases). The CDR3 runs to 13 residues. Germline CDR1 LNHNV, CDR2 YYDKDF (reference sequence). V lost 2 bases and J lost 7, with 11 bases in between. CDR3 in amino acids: CATSRTNRAGYTF. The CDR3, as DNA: TGTGCCACCAGCAGAACGAACAGGGCTGGCTACACCTTC.

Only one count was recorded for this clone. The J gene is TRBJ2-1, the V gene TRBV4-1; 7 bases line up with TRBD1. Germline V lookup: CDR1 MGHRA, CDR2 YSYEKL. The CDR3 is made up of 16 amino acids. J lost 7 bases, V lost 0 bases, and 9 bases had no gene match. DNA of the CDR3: TGCGCCAGCAGCCAAGATGGACAGGTGATGGGGAATGAGCAGTTCTTC. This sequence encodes CASSQDGQVMGNEQFF.

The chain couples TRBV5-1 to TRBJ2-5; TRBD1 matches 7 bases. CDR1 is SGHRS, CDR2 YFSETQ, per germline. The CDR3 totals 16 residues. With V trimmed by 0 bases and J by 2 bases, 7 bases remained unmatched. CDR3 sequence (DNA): TGCGCCAGCAGCTTGGAGGGGCACAGGGGACAAGAGACCCAGTACTTC. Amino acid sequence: CASSLEGHRGQETQYF.

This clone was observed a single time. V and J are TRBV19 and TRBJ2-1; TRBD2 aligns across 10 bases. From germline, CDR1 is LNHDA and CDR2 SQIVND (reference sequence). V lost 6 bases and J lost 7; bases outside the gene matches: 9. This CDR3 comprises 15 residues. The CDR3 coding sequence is TGTGCCAGTAGACCCGGGCTAGCGGGAGCAAATGAGCAGTTCTTC. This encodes CASRPGLAGANEQFF. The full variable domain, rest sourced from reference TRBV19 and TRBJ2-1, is DGGITQSPKYLFRKEGQNVTLSCEQNLNHDAMYWYRQDPGQGLRLIYYSQIVNDFQKGDIAEGYSVSREKKESFPLTVTSAQKNPTAFYLCASRPGLAGANEQFFGPGTRLTVL.

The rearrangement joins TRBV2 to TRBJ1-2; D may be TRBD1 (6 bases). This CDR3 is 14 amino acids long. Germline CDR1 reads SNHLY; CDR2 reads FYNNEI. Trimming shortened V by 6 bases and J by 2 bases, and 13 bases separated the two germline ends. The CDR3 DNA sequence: TGTGCCAGCAGCCCCACCAGGGGAAACTATGGCTACACCTTC. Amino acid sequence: CASSPTRGNYGYTF. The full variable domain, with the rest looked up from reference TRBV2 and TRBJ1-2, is EPEVTQTPSHQVTQMGQEVILRCVPISNHLYFYWYRQILGQKVEFLVSFYNNEISEKSEIFDDQFSVERPDGSNFTLKIRSTKLEDSAMYFCASSPTRGNYGYTFGSGTRLTVV.

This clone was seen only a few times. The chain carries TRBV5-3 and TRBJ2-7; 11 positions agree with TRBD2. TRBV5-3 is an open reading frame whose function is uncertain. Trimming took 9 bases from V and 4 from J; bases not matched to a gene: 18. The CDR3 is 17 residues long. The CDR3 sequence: CATTPSRELAGDYEQYF. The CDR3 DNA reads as TGTGCCACGACCCCCTCAAGGGAACTAGCGGGAGATTACGAGCAGTACTTC.

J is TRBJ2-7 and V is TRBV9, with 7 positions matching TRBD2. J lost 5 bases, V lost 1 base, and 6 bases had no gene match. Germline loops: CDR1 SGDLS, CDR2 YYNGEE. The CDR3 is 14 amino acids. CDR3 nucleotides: TGTGCCAGCAGCGTAACAGTCCGGGGGGACGAGCAGTACTTC. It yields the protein CASSVTVRGDEQYF.

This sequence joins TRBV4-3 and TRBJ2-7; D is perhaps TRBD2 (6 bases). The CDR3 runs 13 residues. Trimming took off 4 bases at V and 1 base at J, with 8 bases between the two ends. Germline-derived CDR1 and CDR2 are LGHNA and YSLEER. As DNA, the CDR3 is TGCGCCAGCAGCCCGCGGGGATCCTACGAGCAGTACTTC. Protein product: CASSPRGSYEQYF.

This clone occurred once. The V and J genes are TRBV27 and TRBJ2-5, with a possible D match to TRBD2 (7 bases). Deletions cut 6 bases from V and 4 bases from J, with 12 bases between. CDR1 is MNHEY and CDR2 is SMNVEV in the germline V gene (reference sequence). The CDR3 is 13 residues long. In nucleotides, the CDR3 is TGTGCCAGCAGCCAGGGGAGGGGAGAGACCCAGTACTTC. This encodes CASSQGRGETQYF.

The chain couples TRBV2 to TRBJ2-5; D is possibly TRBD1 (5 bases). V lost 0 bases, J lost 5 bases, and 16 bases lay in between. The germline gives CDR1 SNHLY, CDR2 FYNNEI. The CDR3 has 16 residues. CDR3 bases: TGTGCCAGCAGTGAAGCGCAGGGTCAGGTGGGGGAGACCCAGTACTTC. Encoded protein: CASSEAQGQVGETQYF.

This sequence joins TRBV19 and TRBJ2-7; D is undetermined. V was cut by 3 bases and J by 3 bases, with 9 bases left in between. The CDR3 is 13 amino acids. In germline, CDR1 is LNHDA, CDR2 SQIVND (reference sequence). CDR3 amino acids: CASSMAARYEQYF. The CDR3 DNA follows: TGTGCCAGTAGTATGGCCGCTCGCTACGAGCAGTACTTC.

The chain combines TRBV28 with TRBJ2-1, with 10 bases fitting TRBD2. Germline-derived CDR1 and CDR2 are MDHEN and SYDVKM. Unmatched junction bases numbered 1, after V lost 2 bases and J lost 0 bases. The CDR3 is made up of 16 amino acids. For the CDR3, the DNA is TGTGCCAGCAGTTTACTAGCGGGGGTCTCCTACAATGAGCAGTTCTTC. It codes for CASSLLAGVSYNEQFF.

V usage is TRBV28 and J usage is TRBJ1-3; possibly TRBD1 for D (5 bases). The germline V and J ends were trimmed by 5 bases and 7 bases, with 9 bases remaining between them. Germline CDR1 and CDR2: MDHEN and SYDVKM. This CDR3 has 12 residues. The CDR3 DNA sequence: TGTGCCAGCAGTAGGCCAGGGAACACCATATATTTT. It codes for CASSRPGNTIYF.